The rows below give T cell receptor beta chains drawn from one sample of a study of glioma-infiltrating T cells after dendritic cell vaccination. The repertoire was sequenced with immunoSEQ multiplex PCR; TCRdb's copy has only in-frame clones and lacks some. The table includes approximately 92,000 clones, roughly 80% detected once. This specimen was blood, taken after dendritic cell vaccination. The receptors shown here come from a human donor with glioblastoma. Both conserved end residues are part of each CDR3. The D gene is left open where the match is weak. Expanded clones are given a class, and other clones once, few, many or no size at all.

CSVADGGRDTQYF | TGCAGCGTTGCGGACGGGGGACGGGATACGCAGTATTTT | 13 | - | TRBV29-1 | - | TRBJ2-3
CASRSGLSLAKNIQYF | TGTGCCAGCAGGTCCGGACTGTCCCTAGCCAAAAACATTCAGTACTTC | 16 | - | TRBV28 | - | TRBJ2-4
CASSLAQSGLSEAFF | TGCGCCAGCAGCTTGGCACAGTCCGGATTGTCTGAAGCTTTCTTT | 15 | - | TRBV5-1 | - | TRBJ1-1
CASSLDNYEQYF | TGTGCCAGCAGCTTGGACAACTACGAGCAGTACTTC | 12 | - | TRBV5-8 | - | TRBJ2-7
CASSLAVSYNEQFF | TGCGCCAGCAGCTTGGCTGTCTCCTACAATGAGCAGTTCTTC | 14 | - | TRBV5-1 | once | TRBJ2-1
CASSLDRGWPDTQYF | TGTGCCAGCAGCTTGGATAGGGGTTGGCCAGATACGCAGTATTTT | 15 | - | TRBV5-4 | - | TRBJ2-3
CSVGQGYNEQFF | TGCAGCGTAGGACAGGGCTACAATGAGCAGTTCTTC | 12 | TRBD1 | TRBV29-1 | - | TRBJ2-1
CASRRTGSGELFF | TGTGCCAGCAGAAGGACTGGGTCCGGGGAGCTGTTTTTT | 13 | - | TRBV5-6 | - | TRBJ2-2
CASSESTRGSQETQYF | TGCGCCAGCAGTGAGTCGACTCGGGGTAGCCAAGAGACCCAGTACTTC | 16 | - | TRBV10-2 | once | TRBJ2-5
CASSLGTGRTYEQYF | TGCGCCAGCAGCCTTGGTACTGGGAGGACCTACGAGCAGTACTTC | 15 | - | TRBV5-1 | once | TRBJ2-7
CASSVVGTSGIAKNIQYF | TGTGCCAGCAGCGTAGTCGGGACTAGCGGTATAGCCAAAAACATTCAGTACTTC | 18 | TRBD2 | TRBV9 | - | TRBJ2-4
CASSRTGLAITYNEQFF | TGTGCCAGCAGTCGTACCGGACTAGCGATCACCTACAATGAGCAGTTCTTC | 17 | TRBD2 | TRBV27 | - | TRBJ2-1
CASRSVGILRGHPPQHF | TGTGCCAGCAGGTCGGTGGGGATCCTCAGGGGTCATCCGCCCCAGCATTTT | 17 | - | TRBV5-4 | - | TRBJ1-5
CSVEQETQYF | TGCAGCGTAGAGCAAGAGACCCAGTACTTC | 10 | - | TRBV29-1 | - | TRBJ2-5
CASSPQPTGGNQPQHF | TGTGCCAGCTCACCCCAACCGACAGGGGGCAATCAGCCCCAGCATTTT | 16 | TRBD1 | TRBV18 | - | TRBJ1-5
CSVDPGYNEQFF | TGCAGCGTTGATCCCGGCTACAATGAGCAGTTCTTC | 12 | - | TRBV29-1 | - | TRBJ2-1
CASSHIGGEQPQHF | TGTGCCAGCAGCCACATAGGGGGAGAACAGCCCCAGCATTTT | 14 | - | TRBV4-2 | once | TRBJ1-5
CASSSTGLSGANVLTF | TGTGCCAGCAGTTCGACAGGGCTTTCTGGGGCCAACGTCCTGACTTTC | 16 | TRBD1 | TRBV7-9 | - | TRBJ2-6
CASSPEGRQINSPLHF | TGCGCCAGCAGCCCGGAGGGGCGGCAGATCAATTCACCCCTCCACTTT | 16 | - | TRBV5-1 | once | TRBJ1-6
CASSPQTGPLYNEQFF | TGTGCCAGCAGCCCCCAAACAGGACCCTTATACAATGAGCAGTTCTTC | 16 | - | TRBV7-9 | - | TRBJ2-1
CASRRVEDTEAFF | TGTGCCAGCAGACGGGTGGAGGACACTGAAGCTTTCTTT | 13 | - | TRBV6-1 | - | TRBJ1-1
CARLSGGEKLFF | TGCGCCAGACTATCCGGAGGTGAAAAACTGTTTTTT | 12 | - | TRBV10-2 | - | TRBJ1-4
CASSLERNQPQHF | TGCGCCAGCAGCCTCGAGAGAAATCAGCCCCAGCATTTT | 13 | - | TRBV4-1 | - | TRBJ1-5
CASSRPDWMGEQYF | TGCGCCAGCAGCCGGCCGGACTGGATGGGCGAGCAGTACTTC | 14 | - | TRBV5-1 | - | TRBJ2-7
CASSAKTSIDTEAFF | TGTGCCAGCAGTGCCAAAACATCGATCGACACTGAAGCTTTCTTT | 15 | - | TRBV6-1 | - | TRBJ1-1
CSVDLVGTDTQYF | TGCAGCGTTGACCTTGTAGGCACAGATACGCAGTATTTT | 13 | - | TRBV29-1 | - | TRBJ2-3
CAITNGSYEQYF | TGTGCCATCACTAACGGTTCCTACGAGCAGTACTTC | 12 | - | TRBV10-3 | few | TRBJ2-7
CASGLVLSGTGELFF | TGTGCTAGTGGTTTGGTACTGTCGGGAACCGGGGAGCTGTTTTTT | 15 | - | TRBV12-5 | - | TRBJ2-2
CASSFPPGQPLNYGYTF | TGCGCCAGCAGCTTTCCTCCGGGACAGCCACTTAACTATGGCTACACCTTC | 17 | TRBD1 | TRBV5-1 | - | TRBJ1-2
CASSAENEQYF | TGTGCCAGCAGCGCGGAAAACGAGCAGTACTTC | 11 | - | TRBV2 | few | TRBJ2-7
CASSRQGGITEAFF | TGTGCCAGCAGTAGACAGGGAGGTATCACTGAAGCTTTCTTT | 14 | TRBD1 | TRBV2 | - | TRBJ1-1
CASSPKQGSGNQPQHF | TGTGCCAGCAGTCCCAAACAGGGCTCGGGCAATCAGCCCCAGCATTTT | 16 | - | TRBV27 | - | TRBJ1-5
CASQGYTEAFF | TGTGCCAGCCAGGGTTACACTGAAGCTTTCTTT | 11 | - | TRBV25-1 | - | TRBJ1-1
CASSLAGSASGGYEQYF | TGCGCCAGCAGCTTGGCCGGTTCGGCTAGCGGGGGCTACGAGCAGTACTTC | 17 | TRBD2 | TRBV5-1 | many | TRBJ2-7
CASSGQDTEAFF | TGTGCCAGCAGCGGACAGGACACTGAAGCTTTCTTT | 12 | TRBD1 | TRBV7-9 | few | TRBJ1-1
CASSGTMDRLSEQYF | TGTGCCAGCAGCGGGACTATGGACCGACTCTCCGAGCAGTACTTC | 15 | TRBD2 | TRBV7-3 | - | TRBJ2-7
CASMRQGVYGYTF | TGTGCCAGCATGCGACAGGGGGTCTATGGCTACACCTTC | 13 | TRBD1 | TRBV2 | - | TRBJ1-2
CASRRAGGDEQFF | TGTGCCAGCAGGCGTGCAGGGGGCGATGAGCAGTTCTTC | 13 | TRBD1 | TRBV7-9 | - | TRBJ2-1
CASSYSPASSYNEQFF | TGTGCCAGCAGTTATTCCCCCGCGAGCTCCTACAATGAGCAGTTCTTC | 16 | - | TRBV28 | once | TRBJ2-1
CASSLAYGNTEAFF | TGTGCCAGCAGTTTAGCGTATGGGAACACTGAAGCTTTCTTT | 14 | - | TRBV27 | once | TRBJ1-1
CASSGFQGAKNQPQHF | TGTGCCAGCAGCGGGTTTCAGGGGGCTAAGAATCAGCCCCAGCATTTT | 16 | TRBD1 | TRBV2 | - | TRBJ1-5
CASSKVRGDRGPYEQYF | TGTGCCAGCAGCAAAGTGAGGGGAGACAGGGGACCCTACGAGCAGTACTTC | 17 | - | TRBV21-1 | once | TRBJ2-7
CASSLTGQYGYTF | TGTGCCAGCAGTCTCACAGGGCAGTATGGCTACACCTTC | 13 | - | TRBV6-5 | - | TRBJ1-2
CASSLTQGAETEAFF | TGCGCCAGCAGCTTGACTCAGGGGGCAGAAACTGAAGCTTTCTTT | 15 | TRBD1 | TRBV5-1 | few | TRBJ1-1
CASSEVHTANYGYTF | TGTGCCAGCAGTGAAGTCCACACAGCTAACTATGGCTACACCTTC | 15 | - | TRBV6-1 | once | TRBJ1-2
CASTPGDRLLHINYGYTF | TGTGCCAGTACTCCAGGGGACAGACTACTTCATATTAACTATGGCTACACCTTC | 18 | TRBD1 | TRBV19 | - | TRBJ1-2
CASGLATIQEQFF | TGTGCTAGTGGTTTGGCGACTATTCAAGAGCAGTTCTTC | 13 | - | TRBV12-5 | - | TRBJ2-1
CATSIGRAGGEKLFF | TGTGCCACCAGCATTGGACGGGCAGGGGGGGAAAAACTGTTTTTT | 15 | TRBD1 | TRBV15 | - | TRBJ1-4
CASSPQTARGGYTF | TGTGCCAGCAGCCCGCAGACTGCAAGGGGTGGCTACACCTTC | 14 | - | TRBV9 | - | TRBJ1-2
CASSSGSEQFF | TGTGCCAGCAGTAGCGGGAGTGAGCAGTTCTTC | 11 | TRBD2 | TRBV19 | - | TRBJ2-1
CASSLASFVVRLNTEAFF | TGTGCCAGCAGCTTAGCCTCCTTTGTGGTGAGATTGAACACTGAAGCTTTCTTT | 18 | - | TRBV11-2 | - | TRBJ1-1
CSVEWGTGNTIYF | TGCAGCGTTGAGTGGGGCACTGGAAACACCATATATTTT | 13 | - | TRBV29-1 | - | TRBJ1-3
CASTTGTERSYGYTF | TGTGCCAGCACCACAGGGACAGAAAGATCCTATGGCTACACCTTC | 15 | - | TRBV21-1 | - | TRBJ1-2
CASSHRGGGGGTNTQYF | TGTGCCAGCTCCCACCGCGGCGGGGGGGGCGGGACGAATACGCAGTATTTT | 17 | TRBD2 | TRBV18 | - | TRBJ2-3
CASFKGVATEAFF | TGTGCCAGTTTTAAAGGGGTAGCCACTGAAGCTTTCTTT | 13 | - | TRBV19 | few | TRBJ1-1
CASSLKLAAMGYEQYF | TGTGCCAGCAGCTTAAAACTAGCGGCCATGGGCTACGAGCAGTACTTC | 16 | TRBD2 | TRBV7-6 | - | TRBJ2-7
CASSLATGAGNTIYF | TGTGCCAGCAGCTTAGCGACAGGCGCTGGAAACACCATATATTTT | 15 | - | TRBV7-2 | - | TRBJ1-3
CAISAGRAGGYTF | TGTGCCATCAGTGCCGGCCGGGCGGGTGGCTACACCTTC | 13 | - | TRBV10-3 | many | TRBJ1-2
CASSFDRVWLYGYTF | TGTGCCAGCAGTTTCGACAGGGTTTGGCTCTATGGCTACACCTTC | 15 | TRBD1 | TRBV28 | few | TRBJ1-2